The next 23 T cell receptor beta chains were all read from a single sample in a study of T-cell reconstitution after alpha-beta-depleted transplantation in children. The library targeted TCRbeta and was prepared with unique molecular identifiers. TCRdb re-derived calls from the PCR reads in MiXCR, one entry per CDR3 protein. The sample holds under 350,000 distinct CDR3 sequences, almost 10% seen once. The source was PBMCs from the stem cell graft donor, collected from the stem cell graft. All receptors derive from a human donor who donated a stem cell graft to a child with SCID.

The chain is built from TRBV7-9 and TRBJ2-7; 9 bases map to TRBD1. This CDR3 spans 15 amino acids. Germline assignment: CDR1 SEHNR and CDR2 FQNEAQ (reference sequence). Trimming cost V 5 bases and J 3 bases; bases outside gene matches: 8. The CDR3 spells CASSATTGGFYEQYF. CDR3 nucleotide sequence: TGTGCCAGCAGCGCTACGACAGGGGGGTTCTACGAGCAGTACTTC.

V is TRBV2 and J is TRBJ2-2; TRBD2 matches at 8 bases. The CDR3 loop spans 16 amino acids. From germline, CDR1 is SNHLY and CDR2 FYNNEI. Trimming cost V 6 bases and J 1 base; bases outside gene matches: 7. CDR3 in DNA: TGTGCCAGCAGGGCATCGGGGGGGCGGAACACCGGGGAGCTGTTTTTT. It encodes CASRASGGRNTGELFF.

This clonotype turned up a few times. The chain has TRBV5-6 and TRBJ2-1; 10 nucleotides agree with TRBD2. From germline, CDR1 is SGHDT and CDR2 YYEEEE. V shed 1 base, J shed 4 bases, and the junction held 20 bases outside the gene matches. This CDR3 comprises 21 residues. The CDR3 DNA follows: TGTGCCAGCAGCTTGCGTCAAGGAGGGATCTGGACTAGCGGATCTTACAATGAGCAGTTCTTC. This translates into CASSLRQGGIWTSGSYNEQFF.

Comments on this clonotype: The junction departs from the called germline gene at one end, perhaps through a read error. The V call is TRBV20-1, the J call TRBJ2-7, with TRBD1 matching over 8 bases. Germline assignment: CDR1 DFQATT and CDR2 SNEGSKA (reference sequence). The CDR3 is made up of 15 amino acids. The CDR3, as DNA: TGCAGTGCTAGGGACCGGGACAGGAGCTCCTACGAGCGGTACTTC. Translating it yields CSARDRDRSSYERYF.

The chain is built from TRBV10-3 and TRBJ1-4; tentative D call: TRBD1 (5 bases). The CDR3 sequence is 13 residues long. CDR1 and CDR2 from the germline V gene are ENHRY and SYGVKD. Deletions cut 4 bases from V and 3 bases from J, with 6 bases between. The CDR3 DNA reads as TGTGCCATCAGTGCGGGACCTAATGAAAAACTGTTTTTT. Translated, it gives CAISAGPNEKLFF.

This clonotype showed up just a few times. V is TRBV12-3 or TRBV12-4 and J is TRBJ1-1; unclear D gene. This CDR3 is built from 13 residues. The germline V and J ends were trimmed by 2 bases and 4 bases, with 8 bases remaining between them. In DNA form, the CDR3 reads TGTGCCAGCAGTTTAAAGACGGTCACTGAAGCTTTCTTT. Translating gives CASSLKTVTEAFF.

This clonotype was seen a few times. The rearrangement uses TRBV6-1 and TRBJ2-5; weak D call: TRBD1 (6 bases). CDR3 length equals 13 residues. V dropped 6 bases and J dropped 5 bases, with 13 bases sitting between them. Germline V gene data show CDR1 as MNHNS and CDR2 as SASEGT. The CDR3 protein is CASRDSNRETQYF. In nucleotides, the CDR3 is TGTGCCAGCAGGGACAGCAATAGGGAGACCCAGTACTTC.

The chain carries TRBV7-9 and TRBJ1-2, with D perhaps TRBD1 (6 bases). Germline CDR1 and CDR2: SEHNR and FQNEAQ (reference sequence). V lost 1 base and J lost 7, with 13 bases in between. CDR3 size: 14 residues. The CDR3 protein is CASSLEGGETGYTF. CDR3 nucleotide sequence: TGTGCCAGCAGCTTAGAAGGGGGTGAAACTGGCTACACCTTC. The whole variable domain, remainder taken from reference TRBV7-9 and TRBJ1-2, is DTGVSQNPRHKITKRGQNVTFRCDPISEHNRLYWYRQTLGQGPEFLTYFQNEAQLEKSRLLSDRFSAERPKGSFSTLEIQRTEQGDSAMYLCASSLEGGETGYTFGSGTRLTVV.

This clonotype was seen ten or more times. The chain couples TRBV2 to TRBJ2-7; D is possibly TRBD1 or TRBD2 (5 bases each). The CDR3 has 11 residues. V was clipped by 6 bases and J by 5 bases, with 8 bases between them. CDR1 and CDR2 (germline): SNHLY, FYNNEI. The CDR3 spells CASSWDHEQYF. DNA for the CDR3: TGTGCCAGCAGCTGGGACCACGAGCAGTACTTC.

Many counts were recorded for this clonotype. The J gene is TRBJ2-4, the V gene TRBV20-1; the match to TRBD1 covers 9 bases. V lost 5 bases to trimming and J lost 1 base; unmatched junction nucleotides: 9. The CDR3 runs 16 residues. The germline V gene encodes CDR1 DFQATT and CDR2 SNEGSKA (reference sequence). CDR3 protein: CSAYRTGEGAKNIQYF. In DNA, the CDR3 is TGCAGTGCTTACCGGACAGGGGAGGGGGCCAAAAACATTCAGTACTTC.

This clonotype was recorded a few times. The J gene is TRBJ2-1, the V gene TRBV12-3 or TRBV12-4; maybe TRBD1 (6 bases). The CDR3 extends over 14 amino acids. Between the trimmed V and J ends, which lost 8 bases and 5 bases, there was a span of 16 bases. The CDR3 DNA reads TGTGCCAGCCTACAATCCGGGACAAACAATGAGCAGTTCTTC. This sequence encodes CASLQSGTNNEQFF.

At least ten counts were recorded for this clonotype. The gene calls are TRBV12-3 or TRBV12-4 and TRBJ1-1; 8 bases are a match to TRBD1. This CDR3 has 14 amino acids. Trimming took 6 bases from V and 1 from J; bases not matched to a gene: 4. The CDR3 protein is CASRQGAWNTEAFF. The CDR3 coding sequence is TGTGCCAGCAGGCAGGGGGCATGGAACACTGAAGCTTTCTTT.

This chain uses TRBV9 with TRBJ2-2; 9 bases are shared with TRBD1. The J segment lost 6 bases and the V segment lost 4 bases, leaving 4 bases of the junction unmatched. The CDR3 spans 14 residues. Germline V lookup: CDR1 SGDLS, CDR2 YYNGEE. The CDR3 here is CASSPTGGAGELFF. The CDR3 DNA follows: TGTGCCAGCAGCCCGACAGGGGGGGCCGGGGAGCTGTTTTTT.

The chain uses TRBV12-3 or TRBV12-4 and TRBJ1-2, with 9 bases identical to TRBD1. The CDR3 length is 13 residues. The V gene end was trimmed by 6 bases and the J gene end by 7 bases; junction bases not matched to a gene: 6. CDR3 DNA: TGTGCCAGCAGGGGGGACAGGGCGGTTGGCTACACCTTC. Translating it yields CASRGDRAVGYTF.

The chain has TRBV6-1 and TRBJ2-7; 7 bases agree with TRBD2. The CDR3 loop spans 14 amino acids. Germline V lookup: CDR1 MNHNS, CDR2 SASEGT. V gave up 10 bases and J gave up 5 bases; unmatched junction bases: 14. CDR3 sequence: CATHRSPAGNEQYF. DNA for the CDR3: TGTGCCACCCACCGGTCCCCAGCGGGGAACGAGCAGTACTTC.

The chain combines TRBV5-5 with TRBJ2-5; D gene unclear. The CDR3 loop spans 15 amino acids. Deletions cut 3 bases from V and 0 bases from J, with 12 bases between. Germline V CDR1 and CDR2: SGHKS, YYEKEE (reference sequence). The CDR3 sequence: CASSYGMPYQETQYF. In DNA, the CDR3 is TGTGCCAGCAGCTATGGCATGCCGTACCAAGAGACCCAGTACTTC.

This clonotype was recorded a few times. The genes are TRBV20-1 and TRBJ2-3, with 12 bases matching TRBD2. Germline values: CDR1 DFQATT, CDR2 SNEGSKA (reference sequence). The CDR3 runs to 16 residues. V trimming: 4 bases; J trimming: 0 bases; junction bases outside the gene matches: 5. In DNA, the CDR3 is TGCAGTGCTAATGTGCTAGCGGGGGGGAGCACAGATACGCAGTATTTT. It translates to CSANVLAGGSTDTQYF.

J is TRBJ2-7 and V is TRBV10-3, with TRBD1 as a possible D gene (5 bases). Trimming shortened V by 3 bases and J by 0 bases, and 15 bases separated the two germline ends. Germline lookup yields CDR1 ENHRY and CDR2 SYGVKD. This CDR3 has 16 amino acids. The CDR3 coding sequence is TGTGCCATCAGTGATCTAGGTGGGGCCAGCTCCTACGAGCAGTACTTC. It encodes CAISDLGGASSYEQYF.

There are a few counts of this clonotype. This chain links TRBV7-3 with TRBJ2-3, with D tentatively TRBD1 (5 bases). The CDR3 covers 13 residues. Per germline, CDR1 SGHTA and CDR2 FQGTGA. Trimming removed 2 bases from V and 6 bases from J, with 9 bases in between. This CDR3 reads CASSLSRADTQYF. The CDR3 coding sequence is TGTGCCAGCAGCTTATCCAGGGCTGATACGCAGTATTTT.

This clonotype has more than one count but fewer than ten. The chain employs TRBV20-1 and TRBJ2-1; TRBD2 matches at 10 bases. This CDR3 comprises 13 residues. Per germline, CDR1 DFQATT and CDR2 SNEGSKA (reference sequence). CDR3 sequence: CSATGTSVNEQFF. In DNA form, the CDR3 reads TGCAGCGCGACCGGGACTAGCGTAAATGAGCAGTTCTTC.

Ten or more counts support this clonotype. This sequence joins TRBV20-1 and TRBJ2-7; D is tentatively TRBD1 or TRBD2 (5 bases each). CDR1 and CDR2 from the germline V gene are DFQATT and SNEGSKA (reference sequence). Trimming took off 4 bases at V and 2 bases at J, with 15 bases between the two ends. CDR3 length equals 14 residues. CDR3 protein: CSAMEWDRPYEQYF. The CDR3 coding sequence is TGCAGTGCTATGGAGTGGGACCGTCCCTACGAGCAGTACTTC.

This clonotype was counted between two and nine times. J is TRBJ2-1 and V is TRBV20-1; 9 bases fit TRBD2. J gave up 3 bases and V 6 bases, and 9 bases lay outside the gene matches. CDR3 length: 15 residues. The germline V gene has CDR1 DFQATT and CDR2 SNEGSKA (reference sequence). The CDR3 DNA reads TGCAGTGCGAAAAAAAAGCGGGGGGACTACAATGAGCAGTTCTTC. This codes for CSAKKKRGDYNEQFF.

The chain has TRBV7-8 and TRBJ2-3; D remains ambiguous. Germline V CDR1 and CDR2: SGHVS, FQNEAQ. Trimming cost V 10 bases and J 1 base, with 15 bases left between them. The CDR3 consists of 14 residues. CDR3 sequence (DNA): TGTGCCACCCGTTCTCTGCGCGGCACAGATACGCAGTATTTT. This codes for CATRSLRGTDTQYF.